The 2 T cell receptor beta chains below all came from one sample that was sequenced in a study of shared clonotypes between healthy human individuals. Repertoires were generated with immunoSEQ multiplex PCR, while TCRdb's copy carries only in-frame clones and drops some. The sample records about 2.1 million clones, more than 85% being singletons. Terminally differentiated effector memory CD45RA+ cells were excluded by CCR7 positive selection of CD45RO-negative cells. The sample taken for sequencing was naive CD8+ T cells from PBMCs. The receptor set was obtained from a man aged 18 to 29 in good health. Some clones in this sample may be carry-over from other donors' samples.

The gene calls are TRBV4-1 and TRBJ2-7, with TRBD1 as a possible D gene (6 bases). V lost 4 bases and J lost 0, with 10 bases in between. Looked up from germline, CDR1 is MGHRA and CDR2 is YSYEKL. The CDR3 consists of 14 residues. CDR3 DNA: TGCGCCAGCAGCCCAGGGGTTGACTCCTACGAGCAGTACTTC. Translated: CASSPGVDSYEQYF.

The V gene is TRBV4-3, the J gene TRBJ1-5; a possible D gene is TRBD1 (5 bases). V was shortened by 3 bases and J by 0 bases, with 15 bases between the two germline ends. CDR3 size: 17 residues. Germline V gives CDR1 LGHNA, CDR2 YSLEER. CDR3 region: CASSQSAWGNSNQPQHF. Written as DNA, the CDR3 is TGCGCCAGCAGCCAGAGCGCCTGGGGGAATAGCAATCAGCCCCAGCATTTT.